This TCR beta chain stems from a study of cytomegalovirus exposure and HLA in healthy donors. Per the germline V gene, CDR1 is SGHTA and CDR2 is FQGNSA. V lost 4 bases to trimming and J lost 15 bases; unmatched junction nucleotides: 9. The CDR3 runs to 12 residues. PCR used 60 Vbeta primers and 13 Jbeta primers. The protocol was immunoSEQ multiplex PCR, while the TCRdb copy is restricted to in-frame clones and leaves out a portion. The table has about 82,000 clones, over 75% seen once. This clone appeared a single time. The TCR was taken from a man in his fifties or sixties in good health and CMV-seronegative. V and J are TRBV7-2 and TRBJ1-5; 7 positions match TRBD1. The sample consisted of PBMCs. The CDR3 DNA reads as TGTGCCAGCAGCTCACTGACAGGGACCTTGCATTTT. This sequence encodes CASSSLTGTLHF.